This is a list of T cell receptor beta chains from one sample in a study of cytomegalovirus exposure and HLA in healthy donors. Using immunoSEQ multiplex PCR, the repertoire was profiled, and TCRdb retains in-frame clones only, with some absent. The repertoire table contains about 130,000 clones. Sequenced: PBMCs. The source is an older woman in good health and CMV-seronegative. Both conserved end residues are part of each CDR3. The order of the fields is J gene, D gene, V gene, CDR3 protein, CDR3 DNA. A D gene is named only where the DNA matches it firmly.

J gene: TRBJ2-7
D gene: TRBD1
V gene: TRBV5-1
CDR3 protein: CASRPTGNYEQYF
CDR3 DNA: TGCGCCAGCAGACCGACAGGGAATTACGAGCAGTACTTC

J gene: TRBJ2-3
D gene: NA
V gene: TRBV25-1
CDR3 protein: CASSEVGDADTQYF
CDR3 DNA: TGTGCCAGCAGTGAAGTCGGGGATGCAGATACGCAGTATTTT

J gene: TRBJ1-1
D gene: NA
V gene: TRBV10-3
CDR3 protein: CAISESRRGIMNTEAFF
CDR3 DNA: TGTGCCATCAGTGAGTCCAGGCGGGGCATCATGAACACTGAAGCTTTCTTT

J gene: TRBJ1-4
D gene: NA
V gene: TRBV6-1
CDR3 protein: CASLTVGRGKLFF
CDR3 DNA: TGTGCCAGCCTAACGGTGGGGAGGGGAAAACTGTTTTTT

J gene: TRBJ1-5
D gene: NA
V gene: TRBV6-5
CDR3 protein: CASSYDRWDQPQHF
CDR3 DNA: TGTGCCAGCAGTTACGACAGGTGGGATCAGCCCCAGCATTTT

J gene: TRBJ2-6
D gene: TRBD1
V gene: TRBV9
CDR3 protein: CASSVALRGQGVRGANVLTF
CDR3 DNA: TGTGCCAGCAGCGTAGCTCTTCGGGGACAGGGGGTAAGGGGGGCCAACGTCCTGACTTTC

J gene: TRBJ1-3
D gene: TRBD1
V gene: TRBV9
CDR3 protein: CASSARGQGPGNTIYF
CDR3 DNA: TGTGCCAGCAGCGCGAGGGGACAGGGCCCTGGAAACACCATATATTTT

J gene: TRBJ2-2
D gene: TRBD2
V gene: TRBV28
CDR3 protein: CASTGPGGPPGELFF
CDR3 DNA: TGTGCCAGCACCGGTCCGGGAGGCCCGCCCGGGGAGCTGTTTTTT

J gene: TRBJ2-7
D gene: NA
V gene: TRBV28
CDR3 protein: CASSNGAGPYEQYF
CDR3 DNA: TGTGCCAGCAGCAATGGGGCAGGGCCCTACGAGCAGTACTTC

J gene: TRBJ1-5
D gene: NA
V gene: TRBV18
CDR3 protein: CASSPYSNQPQHF
CDR3 DNA: TGTGCCAGCTCCCCTTATAGCAATCAGCCCCAGCATTTT

J gene: TRBJ2-5
D gene: TRBD2
V gene: TRBV2
CDR3 protein: CATGEGRGKKETQYF
CDR3 DNA: TGTGCCACCGGGGAGGGGCGGGGGAAAAAAGAGACCCAGTACTTC

J gene: TRBJ1-5
D gene: NA
V gene: TRBV28
CDR3 protein: CASSFPYPSLITVFNQPQHF
CDR3 DNA: TGTGCCAGCAGTTTCCCCTACCCCAGCCTGATAACAGTCTTCAATCAGCCCCAGCATTTT

J gene: TRBJ2-7
D gene: TRBD2
V gene: TRBV4-1
CDR3 protein: CASSYSGGYEQYF
CDR3 DNA: TGCGCCAGCAGCTATAGCGGGGGATACGAGCAGTACTTC

J gene: TRBJ2-7
D gene: NA
V gene: TRBV27
CDR3 protein: CASGLPGYEQYF
CDR3 DNA: TGTGCCAGCGGACTTCCAGGCTACGAGCAGTACTTC

J gene: TRBJ2-7
D gene: TRBD1
V gene: TRBV29-1
CDR3 protein: CSARQGPSSYEQYF
CDR3 DNA: TGCAGCGCTAGACAGGGGCCGAGCTCCTACGAGCAGTACTTC

J gene: TRBJ1-6
D gene: NA
V gene: TRBV6-5
CDR3 protein: CASSYTGYNSPLHF
CDR3 DNA: TGTGCCAGCAGTTACACGGGTTATAATTCACCCCTCCACTTT

J gene: TRBJ2-7
D gene: NA
V gene: TRBV19
CDR3 protein: CASGRAGWEQYF
CDR3 DNA: TGTGCCAGTGGCCGCGCGGGGTGGGAGCAGTACTTC

J gene: TRBJ2-7
D gene: NA
V gene: TRBV5-8
CDR3 protein: CASSSPGFMGYEQYF
CDR3 DNA: TGTGCCAGCAGCTCGCCCGGGTTTATGGGCTACGAGCAGTACTTC